This TCR beta chain comes out of a study of OX40 agonist ivuxolimab in advanced cancers. The wider study: Ivuxolimab, an agonist antibody against OX40 (CD134), was given to patients. Dose-escalation patients' cancers were hepatocellular carcinoma, melanoma, renal cell or head and neck cancer.

Trimming took off 4 bases at V and 7 bases at J, with 5 bases between the two ends. CDR3 length: 11 amino acids. In germline, CDR1 is WSHSY, CDR2 SAAADI. The study's findings and limits: Doses of 0.1 to 3.0 mg/kg were accompanied by clonal expansion of CD4+ and CD8+ blood T cells by week 6.

TCRdb keeps only in-frame clones here, not all; method: immunoSEQ multiplex PCR. This table holds fewer than 90,000 clones, around 90% found once. In regard to this clone: Its specificity is not known.

The rearrangement links TRBV10-2 to TRBJ2-1; D unclear. This sequence originates from an adult with an advanced solid tumor such as melanoma, head and neck, liver or kidney cancer. Sequences were derived from CD4+ or CD8+ T cells sorted from blood, sampled in a trial of the OX40 agonist ivuxolimab. The CDR3 is CASSGYNEQFF. CDR3 in DNA: TGCGCCAGCAGTGGATATAATGAGCAGTTCTTC.